Presented here are 18 T cell receptor beta chains from one specimen sequenced in a study of T-cell memory formation after mild COVID-19. TCRdb re-called the 5' RACE reads through MiXCR, storing one row per CDR3 protein. The sample records about 320,000 distinct CDR3 sequences, 14% being singletons. The material sequenced was PBMCs or a T cell subset sorted from them (not recorded which). The receptors derive from a man between 18 and 29 years old who had mild COVID-19 (a few samples of this study predate the infection). Cell type and time point are not known.

The rearrangement links TRBV6-6 to TRBJ2-1, with 7 bases lining up with TRBD1. The CDR3 is made up of 15 amino acids. Germline values: CDR1 MNHNY, CDR2 SVGAGI (reference sequence). The trim removed 6 bases at V and 6 bases at J, leaving 11 bases unmatched. The CDR3: CASSSPPGQFNEQFF. The CDR3, as DNA: TGTGCCAGCAGCTCTCCCCCGGGACAGTTCAATGAGCAGTTCTTC.

This clonotype was picked up many times. This chain joins TRBV13 and TRBJ1-1; no reliable D call. Trimming pared 7 bases from V and 1 base from J, leaving 7 bases between. CDR1 and CDR2 (germline): PRHDT, FYEKMQ (reference sequence). CDR3 length equals 12 residues. This chain's CDR3 is CASTRGNTEAFF. CDR3 DNA sequence: TGTGCCAGCACCAGAGGGAACACTGAAGCTTTCTTT.

This clonotype turned up a few times. The V and J genes are TRBV29-1 and TRBJ2-3; no firm D call. Germline assignment: CDR1 SQVTM and CDR2 ANQGSEA. The CDR3 has 13 residues. V was pared by 3 bases and J by 4 bases, with 11 bases between. In nucleotides, the CDR3 is TGCAGCGTTGATACCCAGAGTGCAGATACGCAGTATTTT. This encodes CSVDTQSADTQYF.

This clonotype was counted a few times. The chain employs TRBV6-5 and TRBJ1-4; no reliable D call. This CDR3 region has 15 residues. The V and J ends lost 0 bases and 3 bases respectively, with 8 bases between them. CDR1 and CDR2 from the germline V gene are MNHEY and SVGAGI. The CDR3 loop is CASSYSGGANEKLFF. DNA of the CDR3: TGTGCCAGCAGTTACTCGGGCGGAGCTAATGAAAAACTGTTTTTT.

This chain joins TRBV24-1 and TRBJ1-5; D uncertain. The germline V and J ends were trimmed by 5 bases and 1 base, with 8 bases remaining between them. Germline V lookup: CDR1 KGHDR, CDR2 SFDVKD. The CDR3 covers 14 residues. The CDR3 sequence is CATSGAGSNQPQHF. CDR3 sequence (DNA): TGTGCCACCAGTGGGGCGGGCAGCAATCAGCCCCAGCATTTT.

The gene calls are TRBV9 and TRBJ1-1; the D is unclear. This CDR3 spans 16 amino acids. Germline V gene sequence: CDR1 SGDLS, CDR2 YYNGEE. Trimming pared 3 bases from V and 0 bases from J, leaving 15 bases between. In DNA, the CDR3 is TGTGCCAGCAGCGACCCAGTAGGCGCGGTGAACACTGAAGCTTTCTTT. Residues: CASSDPVGAVNTEAFF.

This clonotype was counted between two and nine times. The chain has TRBV29-1 and TRBJ1-1; D unclear. The CDR3 is made up of 12 amino acids. CDR1 SQVTM and CDR2 ANQGSEA come from the germline V gene. Trimming cost V 5 bases and J 1 base, with 8 bases left between them. The CDR3 region is CSVSKGNTEAFF. The CDR3 nucleotides read TGCAGCGTTTCAAAAGGGAACACTGAAGCTTTCTTT.

V is TRBV7-2 and J is TRBJ1-2; maybe TRBD1 (5 bases). The CDR3 runs 14 residues. Trimming cost V 1 base and J 4 bases, with 10 bases left between them. Germline CDR1 is SGHTA and CDR2 is FQGNSA. CDR3: CASSLVWTLYGYTF. The CDR3 region has the DNA TGTGCCAGCAGCTTAGTGTGGACACTCTATGGCTACACCTTC.

This clonotype was recorded a few times. This chain links TRBV10-3 with TRBJ1-1; possible D gene TRBD1, 5 bases. Trimming shortened V by 8 bases and J by 1 base, and 8 bases separated the two germline ends. The V gene's germline CDR1 is ENHRY and CDR2 SYGVKD. The CDR3 is made up of 12 amino acids. CDR3 coding DNA: TGTGCCATCGGGGGACCGAACACTGAAGCTTTCTTT. This encodes CAIGGPNTEAFF.

The J gene is TRBJ1-2, the V gene TRBV6-2 or TRBV6-3; D gene uncertain. The CDR3 contains 11 residues. Germline CDR1 reads MNHEY; CDR2 reads SVGEGT. The germline V and J ends were trimmed by 7 bases and 4 bases, with 7 bases remaining between them. For the CDR3, the DNA is TGTGCCAGCACCAAGGGCTATGGCTACACCTTC. This translates into CASTKGYGYTF.

The chain joins TRBV28 to TRBJ2-3, with D possibly being TRBD2 (5 bases). Germline V gene lookup returns CDR1 MDHEN and CDR2 SYDVKM. This CDR3 is 13 amino acids long. The V gene lost 11 bases and the J gene lost 0 bases, with 12 bases spanning the gap. This chain's CDR3 is CALAGSSTDTQYF. CDR3 in DNA: TGTGCCCTCGCGGGTTCTAGCACAGATACGCAGTATTTT.

This clonotype was found many times. The chain joins TRBV5-4 to TRBJ2-7, with D maybe TRBD1 (5 bases). Trimming removed 2 bases from V and 1 base from J, with 16 bases in between. Looked up from germline, CDR1 is SGHNT and CDR2 is YYREEE (reference sequence). This CDR3 comprises 16 residues. The CDR3, as DNA: TGTGCCAGCAGCTTTGGGTTTGACAGCCCATCCTACGAGCAGTACTTC. Amino acid sequence: CASSFGFDSPSYEQYF.

This chain links TRBV6-5 with TRBJ2-7; 11 bases fit TRBD1. CDR3 length: 14 residues. The germline CDR1 and CDR2 sequences are MNHEY and SVGAGI. J was trimmed by 3 bases and V by 6 bases; bases with no gene match: 4. CDR3 sequence: CASRRTGGSYEQYF. As DNA, the CDR3 is TGTGCCAGCAGGCGGACAGGGGGCAGCTACGAGCAGTACTTC.

The CDR3 here is CASSSTGSQDTQYF. CDR3 nucleotides: TGCGCCAGCAGCTCCACGGGTTCCCAAGATACGCAGTATTTT. This sequence joins TRBV5-1 and TRBJ2-3; D remains unclear. Germline V CDR1 and CDR2: SGHRS, YFSETQ. The CDR3 has 14 amino acids. Trimming shortened V by 3 bases and J by 5 bases, and 13 bases separated the two germline ends.

Concerning this clonotype: At one end the junction does not follow the germline gene, possibly because of a read error. The DNA for the CDR3 is TGTGCTAGCAGCTCGGACATCAGGGATACGCAGTATTTT. Amino acid sequence: CASSSDIRDTQYF. This chain uses TRBV7-7 with TRBJ2-3; D might be TRBD1 (5 bases). This CDR3 has 13 amino acids. CDR1 and CDR2 from the germline V gene are SSHAT and FNYEAQ (reference sequence).

This clonotype was observed a few times. CDR3 coding DNA: TGTGCCAGCAGCTTCCGGGACAGGGAAATTGATACGCAGTATTTT. This encodes CASSFRDREIDTQYF. The genes are TRBV11-2 and TRBJ2-3, with TRBD1 identical over 9 bases. V lost 3 bases to trimming and J lost 6 bases; unmatched junction nucleotides: 7. The CDR3 has 15 residues. Germline V gives CDR1 SGHAT, CDR2 FQNNGV.

The genes are TRBV5-1 and TRBJ2-2, with D uncertain. V gave up 4 bases and J gave up 1 base, with 11 bases separating them. This CDR3 is built from 15 residues. Germline values: CDR1 SGHRS, CDR2 YFSETQ. CDR3 nucleotides: TGCGCCAGCAGCCCAAGGAGTAAGAACACCGGGGAGCTGTTTTTT. Translated: CASSPRSKNTGELFF.

The CDR3 region is CASSLGGPVYEQYF. The CDR3 DNA is TGTGCCAGCAGCTTAGGGGGACCCGTCTACGAGCAGTACTTC. V usage is TRBV7-2 and J usage is TRBJ2-7; perhaps D is TRBD1 or TRBD2 (5 bases each). The CDR3 extends over 14 amino acids. V was trimmed by 1 base and J by 3 bases, leaving 10 bases between them. Germline assignment: CDR1 SGHTA and CDR2 FQGNSA.